This record looks at one T cell receptor (beta chain) sequence and its context. What it recognizes is unknown. Some clones are missing from TCRdb's copy, which holds only in-frame ones; the method was immunoSEQ multiplex PCR. The table has 100,000 to 150,000 clones, around 84% seen once. V was shortened by 2 bases and J by 6 bases, with 11 bases between the two germline ends. Germline loops: CDR1 LNHDA, CDR2 SQIVND (reference sequence). There are 14 residues in the CDR3. This sample is drawn from a study of T cell responses to AZD1222 COVID-19 vaccine. The wider study: Pooling of second doses given at about 4 or about 12 weeks was done.

Study results and limitations: There were mostly white British donors and more females than males, and clonal diversity was possibly underestimated.

Sample: peripheral blood, taken on day 0 of AZD1222 vaccination. This chain joins TRBV19 and TRBJ1-5; unclear D gene. The origin of this receptor is an adult in good health. CDR3 protein: CASSITPVSQPQHF. CDR3 DNA: TGTGCCAGTAGTATAACCCCGGTCAGTCAGCCCCAGCATTTT.